This TCR beta chain derives from a study of human T cells and chemical hapten exposure. Time point reported: pre-sensitization, week 0. Indicated treatment: therapeutic diphenylcyclopropenone sensitization with weekly scalp DPC. Donors were 18 to 70-year-old alopecia patients suitable for DPC. CDR3 length: 13 amino acids. V gave up 0 bases and J gave up 4 bases, with 9 bases separating them. In germline, CDR1 is SQVTM, CDR2 ANQGSEA. How the authors handled the data: Per-sample TCR counts ranged from roughly 23,224 to 750,000, median roughly 96,000. TCRdb re-derived calls from the RACE reads in MiXCR, one entry per CDR3 protein. The V and J calls and clone size are TCRdb's, not the authors'. Of about 300,000 distinct CDR3 sequences in the sample, roughly 6% were seen once.

The clonotype originates from a woman aged 18-29 years with alopecia areata. Some clones in this sample may be carry-over from other donors' samples. V is TRBV29-1 and J is TRBJ1-2; possibly TRBD1 for D (5 bases). Sequencing used whole blood, obtained in connection with sensitization to the hapten diphenylcyclopropenone (DPC). The CDR3 protein is CSVEDQGAYGYTF. The CDR3 coding sequence is TGCAGCGTTGAAGACCAGGGAGCCTATGGCTACACCTTC.